This TCR beta chain was identified during a study of T-cell memory formation after mild COVID-19. Across the whole study: Largely donor-specific TCR clusters were found.

This clonotype appeared a single time. The antigen remains undetermined. TCRdb fed the 5' RACE reads into MiXCR, producing one record per CDR3 protein. Among more than 250,000 distinct CDR3 sequences listed, more than 15% were seen once. Whole-study results and caveats: There was a balanced CD4/CD8 profile in clones contracting day 15 to 85, and later expanders leaned CD4+. Cross-reactive memory seemingly joined, as some responding clones were found in pre-infection memory.

Germline CDR1 is LGHDT and CDR2 is YNNKEL (reference sequence). The CDR3 spans 15 residues. The junction had 5 bases not matched to a gene; V was cut back by 3 bases and J by 2 bases. This chain connects TRBV3-1 to TRBJ2-5; 8 bases agree with TRBD2. The material sequenced was PBMCs or a T cell subset sorted from them (not recorded which). The sequence came from a man younger than 35 who had mild COVID-19 (a few samples of this study predate the infection). Cell type and time point are not known. CDR3 in DNA: TGTGCCAGCAGCCATTCGGGGGGGATTCAAGAGACCCAGTACTTC. As protein: CASSHSGGIQETQYF.